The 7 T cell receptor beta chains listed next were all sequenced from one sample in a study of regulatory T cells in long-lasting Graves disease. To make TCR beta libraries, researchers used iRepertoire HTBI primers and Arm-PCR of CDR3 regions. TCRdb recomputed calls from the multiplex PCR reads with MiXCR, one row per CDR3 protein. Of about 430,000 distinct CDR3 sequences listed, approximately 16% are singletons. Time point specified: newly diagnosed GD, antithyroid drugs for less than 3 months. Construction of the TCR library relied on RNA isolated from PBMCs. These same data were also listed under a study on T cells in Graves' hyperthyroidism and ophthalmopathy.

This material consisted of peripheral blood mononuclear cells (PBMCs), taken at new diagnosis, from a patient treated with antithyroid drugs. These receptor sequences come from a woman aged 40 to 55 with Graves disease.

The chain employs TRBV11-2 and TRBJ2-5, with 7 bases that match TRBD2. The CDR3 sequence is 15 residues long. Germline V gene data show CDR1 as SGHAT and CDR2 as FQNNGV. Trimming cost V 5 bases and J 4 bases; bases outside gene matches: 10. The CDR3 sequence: CASSPLEGGRETQYF. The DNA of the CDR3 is TGTGCCAGCAGCCCTTTAGAGGGAGGGAGAGAGACCCAGTACTTC. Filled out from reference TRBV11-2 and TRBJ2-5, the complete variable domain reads EAGVAQSPRYKIIEKRQSVAFWCNPISGHATLYWYQQILGQGPKLLIQFQNNGVVDDSQLPKDRFSAERLKGVDSTLKIQPAKLEDSAVYLCASSPLEGGRETQYFGPGTRLLVL.

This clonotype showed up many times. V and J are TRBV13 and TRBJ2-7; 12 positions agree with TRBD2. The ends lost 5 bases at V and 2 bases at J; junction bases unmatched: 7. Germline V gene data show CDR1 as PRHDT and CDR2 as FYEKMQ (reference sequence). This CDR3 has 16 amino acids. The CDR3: CASSHGLAGRPYEQYF. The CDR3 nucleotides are TGTGCCAGCAGCCATGGACTAGCGGGACGACCCTACGAGCAGTACTTC.

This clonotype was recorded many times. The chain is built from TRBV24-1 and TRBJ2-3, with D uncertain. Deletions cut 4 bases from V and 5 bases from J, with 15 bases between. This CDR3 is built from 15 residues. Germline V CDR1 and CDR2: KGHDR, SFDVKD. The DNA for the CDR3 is TGTGCCACCAGTGACCAGGCCGGCCTTGGAGATACGCAGTATTTT. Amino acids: CATSDQAGLGDTQYF.

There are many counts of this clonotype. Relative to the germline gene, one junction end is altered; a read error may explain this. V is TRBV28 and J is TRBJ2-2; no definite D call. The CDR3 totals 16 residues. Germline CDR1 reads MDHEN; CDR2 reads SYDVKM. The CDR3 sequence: CASSLFGHPNPGELFF. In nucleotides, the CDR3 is TGTGCCAGCAGTTTATTTGGGCACCCGAACCCCGGGGAGCTGTTTTTT. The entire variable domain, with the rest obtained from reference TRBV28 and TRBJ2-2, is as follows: DVKVTQSSRYLVKRTGEKVFLECVQDMDHENMFWYRQDPGLGLRLIYFSYDVKMKEKGDIPEGYSVSREKKERFSLILESASTNQTSMYLCASSLFGHPNPGELFFGEGSRLTVL.

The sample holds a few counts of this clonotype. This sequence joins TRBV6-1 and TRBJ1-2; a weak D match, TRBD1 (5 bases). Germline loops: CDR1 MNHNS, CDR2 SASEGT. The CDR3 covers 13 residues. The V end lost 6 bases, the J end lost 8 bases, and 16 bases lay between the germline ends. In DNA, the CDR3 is TGTGCCAGCAGGGGGTACGACAGCATCGGCTACACCTTC. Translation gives CASRGYDSIGYTF.

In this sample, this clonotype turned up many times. CDR3 region: CASSSTFSSGSKVYEQYF. CDR3 coding DNA: TGTGCCAGCAGCTCCACCTTCTCTAGCGGGAGTAAGGTCTACGAGCAGTACTTC. The chain recombines TRBV7-9 with TRBJ2-7; TRBD2 agrees at 10 bases. This CDR3 spans 18 amino acids. V gave up 4 bases and J gave up 3 bases; unmatched junction bases: 15. Germline V gives CDR1 SEHNR, CDR2 FQNEAQ (reference sequence). Drawing the rest from reference TRBV7-9 and TRBJ2-7, the complete variable domain is DTGVSQNPRHKITKRGQNVTFRCDPISEHNRLYWYRQTLGQGPEFLTYFQNEAQLEKSRLLSDRFSAERPKGSFSTLEIQRTEQGDSAMYLCASSSTFSSGSKVYEQYFGPGTRLTVT.

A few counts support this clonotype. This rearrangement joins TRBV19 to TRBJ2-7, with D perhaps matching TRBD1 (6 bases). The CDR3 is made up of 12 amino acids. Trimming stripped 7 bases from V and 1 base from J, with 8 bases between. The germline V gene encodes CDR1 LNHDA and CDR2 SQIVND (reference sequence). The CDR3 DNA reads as TGTGCCAGTAAGGACAGATCCTACGAGCAGTACTTC. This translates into CASKDRSYEQYF.